One sample yielded the 31 T cell receptor beta chains listed below, sequenced in a study of blood T cells in healthy people across ages. Sample-barcoded 5' priming and a J-beta primer mix drove a second PCR of about 6 to 11 cycles. TCRdb independently ran MiXCR on the 5' RACE reads; one entry per CDR3 protein. The sample consists of 650,000 to 900,000 distinct CDR3 sequences, under 80% of them appearing once. Sequencing was carried out using blood. Receptors originate from a man aged 25 to 40 in good health.

Notes on this clonotype: An end of the junction differs from the germline gene, which may be a read error. The chain is built from TRBV6-2 or TRBV6-3 and TRBJ2-1; the match to TRBD1 covers 10 bases. This CDR3 is 14 amino acids long. Germline values: CDR1 MNHEY, CDR2 SVGEGT. The chain's CDR3 is CVSKRDRGHNEQFF. In DNA form, the CDR3 reads TGTGTCAGCAAACGCGACAGGGGGCACAATGAGCAGTTCTTC.

The chain joins TRBV7-9 to TRBJ2-4; 7 bases match TRBD2. The J call may be wrong; the DNA end is better matched by TRBJ2-5. The CDR3 length is 14 residues. The germline CDR1 and CDR2 sequences are SEHNR and FQNEAQ (reference sequence). The CDR3 sequence is CATLVAGVQETQYF. DNA for the CDR3: TGTGCCACTCTGGTGGCGGGGGTCCAAGAGACCCAGTACTTC.

This clonotype was seen a handful of times. The chain employs TRBV6-6 and TRBJ2-5; 8 bases line up with TRBD2. CDR1 is MNHNY, CDR2 SVGAGI, per germline (reference sequence). The trim removed 5 bases at V and 1 base at J, leaving 6 bases unmatched. The CDR3 loop spans 15 amino acids. The CDR3 DNA is TGTGCCAGCAGTACCACCAGCGGGAGCCAAGAGACCCAGTACTTC. It codes for CASSTTSGSQETQYF.

This rearrangement joins TRBV27 to TRBJ1-2; D is unresolved. V lost 7 bases, J lost 6 bases, and 18 bases lay in between. The CDR3 length is 14 residues. Germline CDR1 reads MNHEY; CDR2 reads SMNVEV (reference sequence). In DNA form, the CDR3 reads TGTGCCAGCACCATCCCTAGAGGGTCGGATGGCTACACCTTC. Translated, it gives CASTIPRGSDGYTF.

The chain recombines TRBV29-1 with TRBJ1-1; D not resolved. Trimming removed 1 base from V and 5 bases from J, with 8 bases in between. The CDR3 has 12 residues. The germline V gene has CDR1 SQVTM and CDR2 ANQGSEA. This CDR3 reads CSVEARETEAFF. For the CDR3, the DNA is TGCAGCGTTGAAGCTCGGGAGACTGAAGCTTTCTTT.

CDR3 bases: TGTGCCAGCAGCATAACAGGGGACGCCTACAATGAGCAGTTCTTC. Translation: CASSITGDAYNEQFF. The V call is TRBV7-2, the J call TRBJ2-1; 7 bases map to TRBD1. The CDR3 has 15 residues. J was trimmed by 2 bases and V by 5 bases; bases with no gene match: 6. Germline CDR1 reads SGHTA; CDR2 reads FQGNSA.

This clonotype was detected only a few times. The V call is TRBV29-1, the J call TRBJ2-1; TRBD2 agrees at 7 bases. The CDR3 is 14 residues long. CDR1 is SQVTM and CDR2 is ANQGSEA in the germline V gene. DNA for the CDR3: TGCGGCATAGCGGGTGCCACGACACAGAGTGAGCAGTTCTTC. Protein product: CGIAGATTQSEQFF.

The CDR3 loop is CASSHHQGANGELFF. CDR3 in DNA: TGCGCCAGCAGCCATCATCAGGGGGCTAACGGGGAGCTGTTTTTT. V gene TRBV4-3 combines with J gene TRBJ2-2; 8 nucleotides match TRBD1. After removal of 3 bases from V and 7 bases from J, the junction contained 7 bases not matched to a gene. The CDR3 totals 15 residues. Germline CDR1 LGHNA, CDR2 YSLEER.

This chain joins TRBV7-6 and TRBJ2-5, with 10 positions matching TRBD2. With V trimmed by 5 bases and J by 11 bases, 14 bases remained unmatched. CDR3 size: 15 residues. Germline CDR1 reads SGHVS; CDR2 reads FNYEAQ. The CDR3 nucleotides read TGTGCCAGCAGCCCTCTCAGCGGGAGGGCTGGGGAGCAGTACTTC. Translation gives CASSPLSGRAGEQYF. The full variable domain, with the rest looked up from reference TRBV7-6 and TRBJ2-5, is GAGVSQSPRYKVTKRGQDVALRCDPISGHVSLYWYRQALGQGPEFLTYFNYEAQQDKSGLPNDRFSAERPEGSISTLTIQRTEQRDSAMYRCASSPLSGRAGEQYFGPGTRLLVL.

The CDR3 bases are TGTGCCAGCAGTGAAAGGCAGGACCTCTACGAGCAGTACTTC. This gives the protein CASSERQDLYEQYF. The gene calls are TRBV6-1 and TRBJ2-4; D remains ambiguous. Gene TRBJ2-7 matches the end of the DNA better, so the J call may be wrong. The CDR3 is 14 amino acids. Germline lookup yields CDR1 MNHNS and CDR2 SASEGT.

In this sample, this clonotype turned up a few times. The chain links TRBV4-3 to TRBJ2-7; 8 positions match TRBD1. Germline CDR1 LGHNA, CDR2 YSLEER. The CDR3 extends over 16 amino acids. Unmatched junction bases numbered 7, after V lost 0 bases and J lost 3 bases. CDR3 DNA sequence: TGCGCCAGCAGCCAAGATCGGCCAGGGGGCCTCTACGAGCAGTACTTC. It yields the protein CASSQDRPGGLYEQYF.

This clonotype was counted once. This chain uses TRBV4-3 with TRBJ2-7, with D perhaps matching TRBD1 (6 bases). Germline CDR1 is LGHNA and CDR2 is YSLEER. Deletions cut 2 bases from V and 5 bases from J, with 16 bases between. The CDR3 is 15 residues long. The CDR3 bases are TGCGCCAGCAGCCAAACCGAACAGGGTATCGACGAGCAGTACTTC. Its translation: CASSQTEQGIDEQYF.

The V and J genes are TRBV29-1 and TRBJ2-1; D is undetermined. Germline V CDR1 and CDR2: SQVTM, ANQGSEA. The CDR3 is 16 amino acids. The V and J ends lost 0 bases and 2 bases respectively, with 14 bases between them. CDR3: CSVEEPVGLPYNEQFF. The CDR3 DNA follows: TGCAGCGTTGAAGAGCCAGTAGGGCTGCCCTACAATGAGCAGTTCTTC.

The chain employs TRBV3-1 and TRBJ2-5; 7 nucleotides line up with TRBD2. The CDR3 consists of 16 residues. Per germline, CDR1 LGHDT and CDR2 YNNKEL (reference sequence). The V segment lost 5 bases and the J segment 2 bases; nucleotides outside the gene matches: 11. The DNA for the CDR3 is TGTGCCAGCAGCGGAGAACTAGCGTTCAATCAAGAGACCCAGTACTTC. Translated: CASSGELAFNQETQYF.

The gene calls are TRBV30 and TRBJ1-5, with TRBD1 identical over 11 bases. The CDR3 is made up of 16 amino acids. Unmatched junction bases numbered 8, after V lost 2 bases and J lost 5 bases. The germline V gene encodes CDR1 GTSNPN and CDR2 SVGIG (reference sequence). The DNA for the CDR3 is TGTGCCTGGAGTCAAACCGGGACAGGGGGACATCAGCCCCAGCATTTT. Amino acids: CAWSQTGTGGHQPQHF.

V gene TRBV25-1 combines with J gene TRBJ2-4; D is tentatively TRBD1 or TRBD2 (5 bases each). TRBJ2-5 explains the end of the DNA better; the J call may be wrong. Looked up from germline, CDR1 is MGHDK and CDR2 is SYGVNS. The CDR3 spans 14 residues. The CDR3 loop is CASSLPGGTETQYF. CDR3 nucleotides: TGTGCCAGCAGCCTACCGGGTGGGACGGAGACCCAGTACTTC.

This chain connects TRBV12-3 or TRBV12-4 to TRBJ1-5; D is uncertain. CDR3 length: 15 amino acids. V was cut by 3 bases and J by 3 bases, with 12 bases left in between. CDR3 coding DNA: TGTGCCAGCAGTTTCCAAGAGGACCCCAATCAGCCCCAGCATTTT. Its protein is CASSFQEDPNQPQHF.

V is TRBV20-1 and J is TRBJ2-5; 7 nucleotides align to TRBD1. The V gene's germline CDR1 is DFQATT and CDR2 SNEGSKA (reference sequence). The trim removed 1 base at V and 5 bases at J, leaving 7 bases unmatched. The CDR3 runs to 14 residues. The CDR3 bases are TGCAGTGCTAGAGTCAGACAGGGATGGGAGACCCAGTACTTC. This encodes CSARVRQGWETQYF.

The chain employs TRBV3-1 and TRBJ2-5; 7 bases fit TRBD2. The CDR3 covers 17 residues. The J segment lost 3 bases and the V segment lost 2 bases, leaving 12 bases of the junction unmatched. Germline V gives CDR1 LGHDT, CDR2 YNNKEL (reference sequence). The CDR3 nucleotides are TGTGCCAGCAGCCAATTGGGTCCTAGCGGAGCCGAAGAGACCCAGTACTTC. This encodes CASSQLGPSGAEETQYF.

CDR3 residues: CASSLEVASTDTQYF. The CDR3 DNA reads TGTGCCAGCAGCTTGGAGGTGGCTAGCACAGATACGCAGTATTTT. The rearrangement uses TRBV5-4 and TRBJ2-3; D ambiguous. Germline V CDR1 and CDR2: SGHNT, YYREEE (reference sequence). V was trimmed by 0 bases and J by 0 bases, leaving 8 bases between them. The CDR3 covers 15 residues.

The genes are TRBV5-1 and TRBJ2-7; 10 bases line up with TRBD1. Per the germline V gene, CDR1 is SGHRS and CDR2 is YFSETQ. Trimming at V came to 3 bases and at J to 2 bases, leaving 8 bases not matched to a gene. The CDR3 covers 16 residues. In DNA, the CDR3 is TGCGCCAGCAGCTGGACCGGGACAGGGGCCACCTACGAGCAGTACTTC. Translation gives CASSWTGTGATYEQYF. Together with reference TRBV5-1 and TRBJ2-7, the CDR3 gives the full variable domain: KAGVTQTPRYLIKTRGQQVTLSCSPISGHRSVSWYQQTPGQGLQFLFEYFSETQRNKGNFPGRFSGRQFSNSRSEMNVSTLELGDSALYLCASSWTGTGATYEQYFGPGTRLTVT.

The V call is TRBV5-1, the J call TRBJ2-1; maybe TRBD1 (5 bases). The CDR3 totals 14 residues. V shed 2 bases and J shed 6 bases, with 12 bases lying between them. In germline, CDR1 is SGHRS, CDR2 YFSETQ. The CDR3 DNA reads as TGCGCCAGCAGCTTTGGTCAGGGTAGCAATGAGCAGTTCTTC. This encodes CASSFGQGSNEQFF.

The genes are TRBV7-2 and TRBJ2-1; a possible D gene is TRBD2 (6 bases). The CDR3 length is 14 residues. CDR1 is SGHTA, CDR2 FQGNSA, per germline. The V end lost 6 bases, the J end lost 6 bases, and 15 bases lay between the germline ends. CDR3 amino acids: CASRNSGGPNEQFF. CDR3 nucleotide sequence: TGTGCCAGCAGAAATTCAGGAGGGCCCAATGAGCAGTTCTTC. The full variable domain, with the rest looked up from reference TRBV7-2 and TRBJ2-1, is GAGVSQSPSNKVTEKGKDVELRCDPISGHTALYWYRQSLGQGLEFLIYFQGNSAPDKSGLPSDRFSAERTGGSVSTLTIQRTQQEDSAVYLCASRNSGGPNEQFFGPGTRLTVL.

The sample holds many counts of this clonotype. The chain has TRBV10-3 and TRBJ2-1; either TRBD1 or TRBD2 may fit D (7 bases each). The CDR3 sequence is 16 residues long. V was pared by 10 bases and J by 5 bases, with 24 bases between. Germline loops: CDR1 ENHRY, CDR2 SYGVKD. The CDR3 nucleotides read TGTGCCACCAGACAGGGACTAATAACGGGGGACAATGAGCAGTTCTTC. Amino acid sequence: CATRQGLITGDNEQFF.

The chain has TRBV7-3 and TRBJ2-7, with TRBD1 matching 9 bases. From germline, CDR1 is SGHTA and CDR2 FQGTGA. Trimming took 2 bases from V and 5 from J; bases not matched to a gene: 1. CDR3 length: 13 residues. The CDR3 reads CASSLRDRDEQYF. CDR3 DNA: TGTGCCAGCAGCTTACGGGACAGGGACGAGCAGTACTTC.

The table lists this clonotype with many counts. The chain is built from TRBV5-1 and TRBJ2-4; D may be TRBD2 (6 bases). Trimming pared 3 bases from V and 8 bases from J, leaving 15 bases between. The CDR3 has 14 residues. Germline lookup yields CDR1 SGHRS and CDR2 YFSETQ. The CDR3 sequence is CASSSGLFSDIQYF. DNA of the CDR3: TGCGCCAGCAGCTCGGGACTGTTTTCCGACATTCAGTACTTC.

This clonotype was seen a few times. This rearrangement joins TRBV11-2 to TRBJ1-1; a weak D match, TRBD1 (5 bases). The CDR3 length is 16 residues. V lost 0 bases to trimming and J lost 4 bases, with 15 bases between them. Looked up from germline, CDR1 is SGHAT and CDR2 is FQNNGV. CDR3 amino acids: CASSLEPGGVITEAFF. The CDR3, as DNA: TGTGCCAGCAGCTTAGAGCCTGGGGGGGTGATCACTGAAGCTTTCTTT. The full variable domain, in which reference TRBV11-2 and TRBJ1-1 provide the parts outside the CDR3, is EAGVAQSPRYKIIEKRQSVAFWCNPISGHATLYWYQQILGQGPKLLIQFQNNGVVDDSQLPKDRFSAERLKGVDSTLKIQPAKLEDSAVYLCASSLEPGGVITEAFFGQGTRLTVV.

This chain uses TRBV9 with TRBJ2-7; perhaps TRBD2 as D (6 bases). This CDR3 is 14 amino acids long. V shed 3 bases and J shed 3 bases, with 13 bases lying between them. Germline CDR1 reads SGDLS; CDR2 reads YYNGEE. CDR3: CASSDGGGDYEQYF. The CDR3 region has the DNA TGTGCCAGCAGCGACGGCGGAGGGGACTACGAGCAGTACTTC.

This chain joins TRBV9 and TRBJ2-1; D remains unclear. V shed 3 bases and J shed 3 bases, with 16 bases lying between them. This CDR3 spans 16 amino acids. Per the germline V gene, CDR1 is SGDLS and CDR2 is YYNGEE. The CDR3 sequence is CASSGAGRTSYNEQFF. The CDR3 DNA reads as TGTGCCAGCAGCGGAGCCGGGCGGACGAGCTACAATGAGCAGTTCTTC.

This chain links TRBV20-1 with TRBJ2-4; D is undetermined. Trimming left V 6 bases short and J 0 bases short, with 12 bases between. This CDR3 region has 14 residues. The germline V gene has CDR1 DFQATT and CDR2 SNEGSKA (reference sequence). CDR3 loop: CSAGFLLAKNIQYF. CDR3 DNA sequence: TGCAGTGCGGGGTTCCTCCTAGCCAAAAACATTCAGTACTTC.

V gene TRBV20-1 combines with J gene TRBJ2-5, with unresolved D. Germline CDR1 reads DFQATT; CDR2 reads SNEGSKA (reference sequence). V was pared by 5 bases and J by 2 bases, with 15 bases between. The length of the CDR3 is 14 residues. The CDR3 DNA is TGCAGTGCTGTCCCAACGGCAGATCAAGAGACCCAGTACTTC. Its translation: CSAVPTADQETQYF.